These T cell receptor beta chains were read from a single sample in a study of blood T cells in healthy people across ages. TCRdb independently ran MiXCR on the 5' RACE reads; one entry per CDR3 protein. This sample carries about 1 million distinct CDR3 sequences, over 35% of them seen once, and the ten largest clones take 15% to 20%. Input material: blood. The receptor set was obtained from a woman in her sixties or seventies in good health. Both conserved end residues are part of each CDR3. A D gene is named only where the DNA matches it firmly. The size field is filled for only some rows; it gives once, few, many or a size class.

- TRBD2 TRBJ2-1 TRBV29-1 CSVGSDSGEETQFF TGCAGCGTTGGCTCCGACAGCGGGGAGGAGACCCAGTTCTTC
- - TRBJ2-5 TRBV9 CASSVGEGGYNEQYF TGTGCCAGCAGCGTAGGGGAGGGGGGGTACAATGAGCAGTACTTC
- TRBD1 TRBJ2-1 TRBV24-1 CATSDITGTGGPHTPSSYNEQFF TGTGCCACCAGTGACATTACCGGGACAGGGGGCCCCCACACTCCGAGCTCCTACAATGAGCAGTTCTTC
- TRBD2 TRBJ2-1 TRBV6-2/TRBV6-3 CASKESGAIIGQFF TGTGCCAGCAAGGAAAGCGGGGCCATTATTGGGCAGTTCTTC
- TRBD1 TRBJ2-7 TRBV5-1 CASSITGTGSHEQYF TGCGCCAGCAGCATAACCGGGACAGGCTCCCACGAGCAGTACTTC
few - TRBJ2-7 TRBV11-2 CASSRILQGDSSYEQYF TGTGCCAGCAGCCGGATCTTACAGGGTGATAGCTCCTACGAGCAGTACTTC
few - TRBJ1-2 TRBV4-2 CASSQVDSYGYTF TGTGCCAGCAGCCAAGTCGATAGTTATGGCTACACCTTC
few - TRBJ2-4 TRBV5-5 CASVARNPGEQYF TGTGCCAGCGTAGCCCGGAACCCGGGGGAGCAGTACTTC
few - TRBJ2-1 TRBV20-1 CSARGDRGPDLYNEQFF TGCAGTGCTAGGGGAGACCGGGGCCCCGACCTTTACAATGAGCAGTTCTTC
- - TRBJ2-5 TRBV6-5 CASSMRGYNEQYF TGTGCCAGTAGCATGAGGGGCTACAATGAGCAGTACTTC
- TRBD1 TRBJ2-5 TRBV27 CASSPSGTGRRDEQYF TGTGCCAGCAGTCCGTCCGGGACAGGGAGGCGGGATGAGCAGTACTTC
- - TRBJ2-3 TRBV20-1 CSAWLAFGTDTQYF TGCAGTGCATGGCTAGCGTTTGGAACAGATACGCAGTATTTT
- TRBD2 TRBJ2-7 TRBV11-1 CASSSILAGSYEQYF TGTGCCAGCAGTTCCATTCTAGCGGGATCCTACGAGCAGTACTTC
- TRBD2 TRBJ2-1 TRBV24-1 CATSDLETSGSGEQFF TGTGCCACCAGTGATTTAGAGACTAGCGGGAGCGGTGAGCAGTTCTTC
many - TRBJ2-7 TRBV15 CATSRDGYEQYF TGTGCCACCAGCAGAGATGGTTACGAGCAGTACTTC
few - TRBJ2-1 TRBV27 CASSLLTTQSSYNEQFF TGTGCCAGCAGTTTATTAACTACCCAGAGCTCCTACAATGAGCAGTTCTTC
- TRBD2 TRBJ2-7 TRBV27 CASSVREGRYEQYF TGTGCCAGCAGTGTGCGGGAGGGCAGGTACGAGCAGTACTTC
- TRBD1 TRBJ2-4 TRBV6-5 CAGMRTGTAKNIQYF TGTGCCGGCATGAGGACAGGGACAGCCAAAAACATTCAGTACTTC
few - TRBJ1-1 TRBV29-1 CSVPGTELANTEAFF TGCAGCGTTCCCGGGACCGAATTGGCGAACACTGAAGCTTTCTTT
- - TRBJ2-3 TRBV12-3/TRBV12-4 CASSAVNTQYF TGTGCCAGCAGTGCCGTAAATACGCAGTATTTT
few - TRBJ2-7 TRBV7-8 CASSLDRAVSEQYF TGTGCCAGCAGCTTAGACCGTGCGGTCTCCGAGCAGTACTTC
once - TRBJ1-5 TRBV21-1 CASRMAGYNQPQHF TGTGCCAGCAGGATGGCCGGGTATAATCAGCCCCAGCATTTT
- - TRBJ2-1 TRBV6-1 CASSAASKQNGNEQFF TGTGCCAGCAGTGCGGCATCCAAACAAAACGGGAATGAGCAGTTCTTC
many - TRBJ2-7 TRBV28 CASTGQFSYEQYF TGTGCCAGCACTGGACAGTTCTCCTACGAGCAGTACTTC
few - TRBJ1-5 TRBV20-1 CSAGRSNQPQHF TGCAGTGCGGGGCGCAGCAATCAGCCCCAGCATTTT
- TRBD1 TRBJ1-1 TRBV5-5 CASSLSTGGGNTEAFF TGTGCCAGCAGCTTGTCGACAGGGGGCGGGAACACTGAAGCTTTCTTT
- - TRBJ2-1 TRBV29-1 CSVESSTNEQFF TGCAGCGTTGAGTCGTCTACTAATGAGCAGTTCTTC
- - TRBJ2-1 TRBV6-5 CASSYSGLNGGNEQFF TGTGCCAGCAGTTACTCCGGACTAAACGGGGGAAATGAGCAGTTCTTC
few TRBD2 TRBJ2-7 TRBV3-1 CASSQPSGLAGFYEQYF TGTGCCAGCAGCCAACCCTCGGGGCTAGCGGGGTTTTACGAGCAGTACTTC